Presented here are 6 T cell receptor beta chains from one specimen sequenced in a study of blood T cell repertoires in COVID-19. The assay was immunoSEQ multiplex PCR, and TCRdb's table has in-frame clones only and misses some. The repertoire holds about 200,000 clones, with 75% to 85% as singletons. The sample consisted of peripheral blood. All receptors come from a woman of 80 years or more with COVID-19, enrolled during active disease.

The V and J genes are TRBV5-6 and TRBJ1-1; a weak D match, TRBD1 (6 bases). Germline-derived CDR1 and CDR2 are SGHDT and YYEEEE. Trimming removed 0 bases at V and 1 base at J, with 13 bases between. This CDR3 is 16 amino acids long. CDR3 bases: TGTGCCAGCAGCTTGGATGGGGGCCCCACGAACACTGAAGCTTTCTTT. It is translated as CASSLDGGPTNTEAFF.

The gene calls are TRBV18 and TRBJ2-7, with TRBD1 matching over 12 bases. Germline V gene lookup returns CDR1 KGHSH and CDR2 LQKENI. V was clipped by 2 bases and J by 5 bases; unmatched bases: 7. The CDR3 runs 16 residues. The CDR3 protein is CASSPGVGQGAHEQYF. The DNA for the CDR3 is TGTGCCAGCTCACCAGGGGTGGGACAGGGGGCCCACGAGCAGTACTTC.

This clone turned up a few times. The chain joins TRBV7-3 to TRBJ2-1; TRBD1 matches 11 bases. The length of the CDR3 is 15 residues. Germline CDR1 is SGHTA and CDR2 is FQGTGA. Germline trimming cut 1 base from V and 9 bases from J; bases unmatched to any gene: 5. This CDR3 is CASSLMGQGVAEQFF. DNA for the CDR3: TGTGCCAGCAGCTTAATGGGACAGGGGGTTGCTGAGCAGTTCTTC.

The chain is built from TRBV29-1 and TRBJ1-2; perhaps TRBD1 as D (6 bases). Germline V lookup: CDR1 SQVTM, CDR2 ANQGSEA. V was cut by 7 bases and J by 4 bases, with 16 bases left in between. This CDR3 region has 13 residues. CDR3 coding DNA: TGCAGCGCCTACAGGGTTGATGTCTATGGCTACACCTTC. Translating it yields CSAYRVDVYGYTF.

The chain recombines TRBV11-2 with TRBJ2-7; 8 bases line up with TRBD1. Looked up from germline, CDR1 is SGHAT and CDR2 is FQNNGV. The V and J ends lost 4 bases and 5 bases, in that order; junction bases with no gene match: 10. CDR3 length: 15 residues. DNA of the CDR3: TGTGCCAGCAGCTCTTCCCCTGGACAGGGCCACGAGCAGTACTTC. Its protein product is CASSSSPGQGHEQYF.

The V gene is TRBV5-6, the J gene TRBJ2-7, with TRBD2 matching 12 bases. Germline V gives CDR1 SGHDT, CDR2 YYEEEE. Trimming removed 2 bases from V and 0 bases from J; junction bases left unmatched: 6. There are 17 residues in the CDR3. The CDR3 loop reads CASSFPGLAGPSYEQYF. CDR3 nucleotide sequence: TGTGCCAGCAGCTTTCCGGGACTAGCGGGCCCCTCCTACGAGCAGTACTTC.